These 2 T cell receptor beta chains originate from one sample sequenced in a study of T-cell memory formation after mild COVID-19. TCRdb independently ran MiXCR on the 5' RACE reads; one entry per CDR3 protein. Of about half a million distinct CDR3 sequences in the sample, 15% to 20% were seen once. Sequencing was performed on PBMCs or a T cell subset sorted from them (not recorded which). The source is an adult woman who had mild COVID-19 (a few samples of this study predate the infection). Cell type and time point are not known.

The gene calls are TRBV12-3 or TRBV12-4 and TRBJ2-5; D might be TRBD2 (6 bases). The CDR3 has 17 residues. Trimming removed 6 bases from V and 4 bases from J, with 24 bases in between. CDR3 region: CASSPRLTSPERETQYF. CDR3 bases: TGTGCCAGCAGCCCTCGTCTTACTAGCCCGGAGAGAGAGACCCAGTACTTC.

The genes are TRBV21-1 and TRBJ2-1; the D call TRBD2 from the table was never checked on the DNA. TRBV21-1 is classified as a pseudogene. This CDR3 has 18 amino acids. As DNA, the CDR3 is TGTGCCAGCAGCAAACGGTCTAGCGGGAGGTTCACCTACAATGAGCAGTTCTTC. Amino acid sequence: CASSKRSSGRFTYNEQFF.